This T cell receptor (beta chain) was documented in a study of CD8 T cells in Susac syndrome (dated by TCRdb to the late 2010s). Notes on the research overall: Of the Susac syndrome patients who were sequenced, 5 or 6 had clinically active disease and roughly eight were in clinical remission. At blood withdrawal, Susac syndrome patients were therapy-naive, treated with corticosteroids (with IVIg additionally given to some), or treated with IVIg alone. Repertoire sequencing was used to test whether CD8+ T cell activation and differentiation in Susac syndrome was antigen driven. What the authors observed across the whole study: The number of individuals in the TCR sequencing and HLA analysis was acknowledged as relatively small. The CD4+ T cell repertoire of patients with Susac syndrome showed no detectable clonal expansion.

Comments on this clonotype: The specificity of this receptor is unknown. Base-call qualities are not available, and no considerably larger clone is one nucleotide away.

RNA was extracted using the RNeasy kit, and about 0.45 to 1 ug of the RNA was reverse transcribed with random hexamers. The immunoSEQ multiplex PCR assay, which covers 54 Vbeta and 13 Jbeta segments, was used to amplify TCR beta CDR3 regions. Bias from PCR amplification was corrected by using a synthetic template baseline for primer optimization and for computational correction. The source study handled its data this way. Reads were annotated to V, D and J genes according to IMGT and were analyzed with immunoSEQ Analyzer, with only productive sequences retained. To calculate clonality, Shannon entropy was normalized by log2 of the number of productive unique sequences and then subtracted from one. For each patient and control, public and private clones were evaluated within the 100 most prevalent clones. Clones were defined as Susac-specific when absent from the healthy and MS cohorts, from approximately 1,100 published viral clones and from other ImmuneACCESS disease sequences. The public reads were quality trimmed at Q25 with fastp and then assembled into clones with MiXCR by TCRdb, keeping productive beta chains. Each CDR3 protein gets just one entry, which takes the most common genes and DNA from the rows behind it. TCRdb, rather than the study authors, made the V and J calls. The sample table lists some 150,000 distinct CDR3 sequences, under 97% of them with a count of one. The top ten clonotypes cover about 0.08% of the sample.

Its CDR3 holds 15 amino acids, cysteine through phenylalanine. Of all the DNA, just the CDR3 is kept, 45 bases in frame from base 1. The junction shows trimming of 0 bases on V and 5 bases on J, and the gene matches do not reach 3 bases of it. CDR1 and CDR2, looked up from the germline V gene (reference sequence), are SEHNR and FQNEAQ. High-throughput TCR beta sequencing profiled peripheral blood CD8+ and CD4+ T cells from healthy donors, Susac syndrome patients and multiple sclerosis patients. Susac syndrome patients met recently defined diagnostic criteria for definite or probable disease. Bulk CD8+ and CD4+ T cells were purified magnetically by negative isolation, whereas CD8+ TEMRA cells were enriched by FACS. Blood was drawn into EDTA tubes, processed within 24 hours, and PBMCs were isolated by density gradient centrifugation. PBMCs intended for TCR sequencing were cryopreserved in liquid nitrogen and were subsequently thawed in a 37 degrees C water bath. The sorted or isolated CD4+, CD8+ and CD8+ TEMRA cells had a purity of 90% or higher.

The source is a human donor with Susac syndrome. The V and J segments used are TRBV7-9 and TRBJ2-5; the junction holds 10 bases that match TRBD2. The sample taken for sequencing was CD4+ T cells from PBMCs. The nucleotides are TGTGCCAGCAGCTTAGCGGAGACTAGCGGGGAGACCCAGTACTTC. This encodes CASSLAETSGETQYF.